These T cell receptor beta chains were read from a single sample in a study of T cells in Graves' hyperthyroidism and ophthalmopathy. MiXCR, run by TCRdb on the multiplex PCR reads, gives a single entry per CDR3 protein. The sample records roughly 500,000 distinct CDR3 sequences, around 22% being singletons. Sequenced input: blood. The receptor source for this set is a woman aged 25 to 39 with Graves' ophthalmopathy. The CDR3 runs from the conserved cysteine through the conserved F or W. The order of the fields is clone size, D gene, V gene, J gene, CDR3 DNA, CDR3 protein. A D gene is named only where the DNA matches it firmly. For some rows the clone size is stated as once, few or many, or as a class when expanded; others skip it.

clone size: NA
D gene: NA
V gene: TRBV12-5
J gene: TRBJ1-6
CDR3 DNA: TGTGCTAGTGGTGGGTCCTTGGATTCACCCCTCCACTTT
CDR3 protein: CASGGSLDSPLHF

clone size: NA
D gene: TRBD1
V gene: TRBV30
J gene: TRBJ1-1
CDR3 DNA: TGTGCCTGGAGTGTACGGACAGGGGGATTGGCTTTCTTT
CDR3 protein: CAWSVRTGGLAFF

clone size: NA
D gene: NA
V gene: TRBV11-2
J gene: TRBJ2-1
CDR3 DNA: TGTGCCAGCCGGTCTACGAATGAGCAGTTCTTC
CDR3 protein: CASRSTNEQFF

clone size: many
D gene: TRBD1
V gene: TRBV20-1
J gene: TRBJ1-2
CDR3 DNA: TGCAGTGCTAGAGAGCGACAGGGACCCAACTATGGCTACACCTTC
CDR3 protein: CSARERQGPNYGYTF

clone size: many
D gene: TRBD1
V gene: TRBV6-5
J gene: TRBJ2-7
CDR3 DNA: TGTGCCAGCAGTCCCCTACCCCCGGGACAGGGGTACGAGCAGTACTTC
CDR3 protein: CASSPLPPGQGYEQYF

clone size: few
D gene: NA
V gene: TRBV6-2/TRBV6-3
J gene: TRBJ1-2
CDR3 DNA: TGTGCCAGCAGTTACGCACGACTCAATGGTTACACCTTC
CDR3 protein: CASSYARLNGYTF

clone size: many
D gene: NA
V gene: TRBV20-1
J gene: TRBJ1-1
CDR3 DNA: TGCAGTGCTAGGGTTATCGGGTACATAAACACTGAAGCTTTCTTT
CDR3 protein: CSARVIGYINTEAFF

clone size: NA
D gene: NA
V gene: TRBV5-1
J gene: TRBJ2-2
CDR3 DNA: TGCGCCAGCGCGTTTGGGGAAATCACCGGGGAGCTGTTTTTT
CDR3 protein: CASAFGEITGELFF

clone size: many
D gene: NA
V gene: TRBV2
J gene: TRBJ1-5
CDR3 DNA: TGTGCCAGCAATGCCAGGTTCAATCAGCCCCAGCATTTT
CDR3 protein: CASNARFNQPQHF

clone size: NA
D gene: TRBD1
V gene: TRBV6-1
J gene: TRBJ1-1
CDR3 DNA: TGTGCCAGCAGTGAGTTCGGGACAGTGAACACTGAGGCTTTCTTT
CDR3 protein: CASSEFGTVNTEAFF

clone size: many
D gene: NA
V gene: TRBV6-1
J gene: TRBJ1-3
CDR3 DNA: TGTGCCAGCAGTGAGGACCTCGCAAACACCATATATTTT
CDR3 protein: CASSEDLANTIYF

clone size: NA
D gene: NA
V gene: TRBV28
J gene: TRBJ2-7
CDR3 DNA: TGTGCCAGCAGTTTACAGGGAATGGACTCCTACGAGCAGTACTTC
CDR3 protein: CASSLQGMDSYEQYF

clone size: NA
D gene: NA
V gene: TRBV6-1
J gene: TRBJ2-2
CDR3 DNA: TGTGCCAGCAGTGCCAGGGGTTGGGTCGGGGAGCTGTTTTTT
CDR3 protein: CASSARGWVGELFF

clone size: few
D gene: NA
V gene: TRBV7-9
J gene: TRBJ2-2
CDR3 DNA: TGTGCCAGCCAGAGTCTGAACACCGGGGAGCTGTTTTTT
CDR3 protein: CASQSLNTGELFF

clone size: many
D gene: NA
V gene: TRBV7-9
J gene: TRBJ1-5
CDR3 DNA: TGTGCCAGCAGCTTACCGGACAATCAGCCCCAGCATTTT
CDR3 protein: CASSLPDNQPQHF

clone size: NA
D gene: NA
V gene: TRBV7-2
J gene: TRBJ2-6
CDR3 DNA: TGTGCCAGCCCCTGGAGGGTGGCAGGGGCCAACGTCCTGACTTTC
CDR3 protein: CASPWRVAGANVLTF

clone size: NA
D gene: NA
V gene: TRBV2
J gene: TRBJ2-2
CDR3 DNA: TGTGCCAGCAGGAAACAGGTCAACGCGAACACCGGGGAGCTGTTTTTT
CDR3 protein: CASRKQVNANTGELFF

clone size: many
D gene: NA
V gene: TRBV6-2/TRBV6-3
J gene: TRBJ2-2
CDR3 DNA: TGTGCCACCCGATTCCCCGGGGAGCTGTTTTTT
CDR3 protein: CATRFPGELFF

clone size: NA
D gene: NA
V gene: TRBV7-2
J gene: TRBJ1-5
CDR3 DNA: TGTGCCAGCAGCGGAAGGAGAGGCAATCAGCCCCAGCATTTT
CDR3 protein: CASSGRRGNQPQHF

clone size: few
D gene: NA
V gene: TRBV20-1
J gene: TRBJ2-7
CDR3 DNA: TGCAGTGCCCCCATTAGGAGGGTCCCCTACGAGCAGTACTTC
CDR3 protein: CSAPIRRVPYEQYF

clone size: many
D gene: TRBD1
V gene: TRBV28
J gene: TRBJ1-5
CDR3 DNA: TGTGCCAGCAGCACCGGGACAGAAAGAACTATTAATCAGCCCCAGCATTTT
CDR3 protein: CASSTGTERTINQPQHF

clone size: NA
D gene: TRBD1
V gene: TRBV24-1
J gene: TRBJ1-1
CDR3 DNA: TGTGCCACCAGTGACCACCGCCGGGACAGCTCTGAAGCTTTCTTT
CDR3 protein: CATSDHRRDSSEAFF

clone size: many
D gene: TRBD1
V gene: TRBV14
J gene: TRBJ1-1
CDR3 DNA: TGTGCCAGCAGCCAAGAGCGGCAGGGGGCGTGGTGGGCTGAAGCTTTCTTT
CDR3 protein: CASSQERQGAWWAEAFF

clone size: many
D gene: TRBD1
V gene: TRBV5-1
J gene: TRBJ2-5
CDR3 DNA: TGCGCCAGCAGCCCCACTGGACAGGGGGAACTGACCCAGTACTTC
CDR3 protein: CASSPTGQGELTQYF

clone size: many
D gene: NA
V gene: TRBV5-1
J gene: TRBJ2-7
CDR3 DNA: TGCGCCAGCAGCTTGCCCGGGAGAAACGAGCAGTACTTC
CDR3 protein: CASSLPGRNEQYF

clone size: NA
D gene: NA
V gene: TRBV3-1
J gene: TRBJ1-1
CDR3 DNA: TGTGCCAGCAGCCAAGTGCGGGACGCTCCGGGCGCTTTCTTT
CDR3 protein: CASSQVRDAPGAFF

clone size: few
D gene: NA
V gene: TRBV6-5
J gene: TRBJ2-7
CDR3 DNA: TGTGCCAGCAGTTACTCCCGTGGGCGCGAGCAGTACTTC
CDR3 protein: CASSYSRGREQYF